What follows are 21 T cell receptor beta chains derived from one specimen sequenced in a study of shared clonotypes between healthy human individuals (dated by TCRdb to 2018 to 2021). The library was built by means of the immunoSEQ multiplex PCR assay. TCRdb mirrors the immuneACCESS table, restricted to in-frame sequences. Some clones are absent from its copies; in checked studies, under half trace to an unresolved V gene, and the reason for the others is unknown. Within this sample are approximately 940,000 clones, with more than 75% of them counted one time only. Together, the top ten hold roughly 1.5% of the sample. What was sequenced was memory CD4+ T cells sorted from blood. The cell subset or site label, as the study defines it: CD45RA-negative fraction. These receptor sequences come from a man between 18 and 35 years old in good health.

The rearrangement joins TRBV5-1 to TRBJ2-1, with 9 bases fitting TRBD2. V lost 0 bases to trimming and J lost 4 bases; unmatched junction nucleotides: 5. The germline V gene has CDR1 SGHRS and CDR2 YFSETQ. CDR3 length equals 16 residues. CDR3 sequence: CASSLDRSGGYNEQFF. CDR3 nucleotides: TGCGCCAGCAGCTTGGATCGTAGCGGGGGATACAATGAGCAGTTCTTC.

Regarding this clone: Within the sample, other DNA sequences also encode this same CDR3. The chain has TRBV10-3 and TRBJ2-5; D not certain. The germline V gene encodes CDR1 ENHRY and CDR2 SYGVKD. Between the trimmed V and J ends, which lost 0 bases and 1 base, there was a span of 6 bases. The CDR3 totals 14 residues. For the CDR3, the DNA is TGTGCCATCAGTGAGTCCCGAGTCCAAGAGACCCAGTACTTC. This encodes CAISESRVQETQYF.

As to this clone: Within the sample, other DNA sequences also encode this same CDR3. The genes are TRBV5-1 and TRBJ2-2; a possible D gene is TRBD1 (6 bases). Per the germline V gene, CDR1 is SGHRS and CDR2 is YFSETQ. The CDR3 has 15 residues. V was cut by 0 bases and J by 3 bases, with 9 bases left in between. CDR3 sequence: CASSLAAGDTGELFF. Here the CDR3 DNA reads TGCGCCAGCAGCTTGGCCGCAGGGGACACCGGGGAGCTGTTTTTT.

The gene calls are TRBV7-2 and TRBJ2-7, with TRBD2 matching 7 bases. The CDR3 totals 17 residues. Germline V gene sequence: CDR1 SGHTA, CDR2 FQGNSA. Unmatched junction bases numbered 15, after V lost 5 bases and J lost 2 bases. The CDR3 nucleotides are TGTGCCAGCAGCGACCCTCTAGCGGCTTCAACTCCCTACGAGCAGTACTTC. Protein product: CASSDPLAASTPYEQYF.

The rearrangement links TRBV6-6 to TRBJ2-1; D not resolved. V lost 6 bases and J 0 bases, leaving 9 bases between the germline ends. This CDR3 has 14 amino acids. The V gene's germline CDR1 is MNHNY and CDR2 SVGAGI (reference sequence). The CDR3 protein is CASRKATSYNEQFF. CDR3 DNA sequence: TGTGCCAGCAGGAAGGCGACCTCCTACAATGAGCAGTTCTTC.

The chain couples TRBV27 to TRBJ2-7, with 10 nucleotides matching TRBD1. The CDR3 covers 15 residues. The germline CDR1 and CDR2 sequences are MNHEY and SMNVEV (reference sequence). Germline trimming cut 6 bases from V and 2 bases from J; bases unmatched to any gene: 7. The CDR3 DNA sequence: TGTGCCAGCAGGCTATCGGGACAGGGGACCTACGAGCAGTACTTC. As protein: CASRLSGQGTYEQYF.

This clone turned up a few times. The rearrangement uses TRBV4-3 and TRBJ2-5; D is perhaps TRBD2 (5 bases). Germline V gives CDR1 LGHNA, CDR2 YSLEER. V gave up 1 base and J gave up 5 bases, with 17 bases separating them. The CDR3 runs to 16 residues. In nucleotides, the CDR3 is TGCGCCAGCAGCCAAGGGGCTAGCCGGGGTGCGGAGACCCAGTACTTC. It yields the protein CASSQGASRGAETQYF.

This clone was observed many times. The CDR3 DNA follows: TGCGCCAGCCCCCGGGATGAGCAGTTCTTC. Translating it yields CASPRDEQFF. The chain uses TRBV23-1 and TRBJ2-1, with unresolved D. TRBV23-1 is placed among ORFs of uncertain function. This CDR3 is built from 10 residues. Trimming pared 8 bases from V and 8 bases from J, leaving 7 bases between.

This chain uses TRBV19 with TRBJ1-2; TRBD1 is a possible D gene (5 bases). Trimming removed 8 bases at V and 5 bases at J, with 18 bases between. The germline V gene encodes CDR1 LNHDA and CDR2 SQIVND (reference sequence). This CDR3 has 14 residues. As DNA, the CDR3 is TGTGCCAGTCGACCCTGGGGGAGCTTTTATGGCTACACCTTC. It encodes CASRPWGSFYGYTF.

CDR3 protein: CASSPPGLAAYEQYF. In nucleotides, the CDR3 is TGTGCCAGCTCACCTCCGGGACTAGCGGCCTACGAGCAGTACTTC. This rearrangement joins TRBV18 to TRBJ2-7, with 11 bases that match TRBD2. Germline CDR1 reads KGHSH; CDR2 reads LQKENI. After removal of 3 bases from V and 2 bases from J, the junction contained 3 bases not matched to a gene. The CDR3 spans 15 residues.

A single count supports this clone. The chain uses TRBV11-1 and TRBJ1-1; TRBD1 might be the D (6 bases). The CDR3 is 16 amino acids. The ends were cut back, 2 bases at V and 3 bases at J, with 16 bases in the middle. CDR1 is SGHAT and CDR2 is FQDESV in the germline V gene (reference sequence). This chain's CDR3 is CASSLSAGVSYTEAFF. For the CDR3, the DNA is TGTGCCAGCAGCTTAAGCGCAGGGGTGTCGTACACTGAAGCTTTCTTT.

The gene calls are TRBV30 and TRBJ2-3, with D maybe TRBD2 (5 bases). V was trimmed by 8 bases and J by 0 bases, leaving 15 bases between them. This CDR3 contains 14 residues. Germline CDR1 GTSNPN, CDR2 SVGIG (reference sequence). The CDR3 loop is CALEEAESTDTQYF. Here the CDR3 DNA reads TGTGCCCTGGAGGAAGCGGAGAGCACAGATACGCAGTATTTT. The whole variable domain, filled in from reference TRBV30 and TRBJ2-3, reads SQTIHQWPATLVQPVGSPLSLECTVEGTSNPNLYWYRQAAGRGLQLLFYSVGIGQISSEVPQNLSASRPQDRQFILSSKKLLLSDSGFYLCALEEAESTDTQYFGPGTRLTVL.

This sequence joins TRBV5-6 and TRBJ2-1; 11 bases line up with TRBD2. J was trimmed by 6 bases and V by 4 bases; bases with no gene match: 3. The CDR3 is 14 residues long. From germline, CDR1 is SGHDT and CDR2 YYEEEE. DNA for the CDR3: TGTGCCAGCAGCCCGGGACTAGCGGTCAATGAGCAGTTCTTC. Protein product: CASSPGLAVNEQFF.

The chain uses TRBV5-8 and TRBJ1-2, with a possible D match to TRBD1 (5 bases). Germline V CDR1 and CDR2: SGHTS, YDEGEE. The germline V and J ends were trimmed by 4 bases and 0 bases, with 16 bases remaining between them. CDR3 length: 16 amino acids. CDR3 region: CASSLDTDPTNYGYTF. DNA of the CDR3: TGTGCCAGCAGCCTGGACACAGATCCAACTAACTATGGCTACACCTTC.

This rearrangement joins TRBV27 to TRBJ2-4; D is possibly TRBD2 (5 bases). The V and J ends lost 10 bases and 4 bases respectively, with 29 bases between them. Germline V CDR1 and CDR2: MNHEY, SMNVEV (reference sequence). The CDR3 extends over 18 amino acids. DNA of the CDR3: TGTGCCACGCGGTGGGAGTTGAAAACGATCGAAGAGAAAAACATTCAGTACTTC. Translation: CATRWELKTIEEKNIQYF.

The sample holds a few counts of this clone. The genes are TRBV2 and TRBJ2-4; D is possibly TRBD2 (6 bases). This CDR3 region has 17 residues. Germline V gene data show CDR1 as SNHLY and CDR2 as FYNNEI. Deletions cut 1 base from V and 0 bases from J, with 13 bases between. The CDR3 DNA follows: TGTGCCAGCAGTGAAGATGGGGGGAGCCTAGCCAAAAACATTCAGTACTTC. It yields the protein CASSEDGGSLAKNIQYF.

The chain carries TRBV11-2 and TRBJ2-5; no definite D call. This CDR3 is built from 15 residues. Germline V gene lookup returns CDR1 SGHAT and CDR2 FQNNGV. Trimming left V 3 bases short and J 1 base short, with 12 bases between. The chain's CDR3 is CASSLLSGPQETQYF. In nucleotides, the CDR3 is TGTGCCAGCAGCTTGCTTTCTGGGCCCCAAGAGACCCAGTACTTC.

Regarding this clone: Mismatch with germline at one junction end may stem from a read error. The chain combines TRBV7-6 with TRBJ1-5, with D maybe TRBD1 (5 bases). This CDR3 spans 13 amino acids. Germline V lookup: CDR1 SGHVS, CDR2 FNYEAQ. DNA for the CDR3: TGTGCCAGCAGCGAACAGGAGAATCAGCTCCAGCATTTT. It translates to CASSEQENQLQHF.

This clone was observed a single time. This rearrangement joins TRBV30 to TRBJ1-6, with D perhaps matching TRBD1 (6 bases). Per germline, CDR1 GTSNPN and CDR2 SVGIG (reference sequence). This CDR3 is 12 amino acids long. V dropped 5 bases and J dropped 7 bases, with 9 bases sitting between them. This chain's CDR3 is CAWGQLNSPLHF. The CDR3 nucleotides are TGTGCCTGGGGACAGCTCAATTCACCCCTCCACTTT.

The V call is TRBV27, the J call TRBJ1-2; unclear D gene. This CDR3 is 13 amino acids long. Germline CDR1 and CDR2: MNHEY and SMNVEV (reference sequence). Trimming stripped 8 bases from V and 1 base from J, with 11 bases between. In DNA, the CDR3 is TGTGCCAGCTCCGCCGGGGATAACTATGGCTACACCTTC. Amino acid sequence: CASSAGDNYGYTF.

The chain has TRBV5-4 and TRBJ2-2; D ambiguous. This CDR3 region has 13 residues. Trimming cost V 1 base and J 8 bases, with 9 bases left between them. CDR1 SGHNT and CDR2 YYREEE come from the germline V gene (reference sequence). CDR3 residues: CASSLTTVGELFF. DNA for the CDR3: TGTGCCAGCAGCTTGACGACGGTTGGGGAGCTGTTTTTT.